This TCR beta chain was profiled in a study of regulatory T cells in long-lasting Graves disease. The time point: newly diagnosed GD, antithyroid drugs for less than 3 months. PBMCs provided the RNA from which the TCR library was made. Building of the TCR beta libraries involved iRepertoire HTBI primers and Arm-PCR of CDR3 regions. TCRdb reanalysed the multiplex PCR reads using MiXCR and keeps one entry per CDR3 protein. The sample holds roughly 220,000 distinct CDR3 sequences; about a sixth are singletons and the top ten take less than 25%. This clonotype was seen many times. The CDR3 sequence is 12 residues long. V gave up 1 base and J gave up 5 bases, with 5 bases separating them. Germline CDR1 is LGHDT and CDR2 is YNNKEL (reference sequence).

The material sequenced was peripheral blood mononuclear cells (PBMCs), taken at new diagnosis, from a patient treated with antithyroid drugs. This TCR was sampled from a female donor with Graves disease. This sequence joins TRBV3-1 and TRBJ2-5; D possibly uses TRBD1 or TRBD2 (5 bases each). DNA for the CDR3: TGTGCCAGCAGCCAAGGGGGGGAGACCCAGTACTTC. Its translation is CASSQGGETQYF.